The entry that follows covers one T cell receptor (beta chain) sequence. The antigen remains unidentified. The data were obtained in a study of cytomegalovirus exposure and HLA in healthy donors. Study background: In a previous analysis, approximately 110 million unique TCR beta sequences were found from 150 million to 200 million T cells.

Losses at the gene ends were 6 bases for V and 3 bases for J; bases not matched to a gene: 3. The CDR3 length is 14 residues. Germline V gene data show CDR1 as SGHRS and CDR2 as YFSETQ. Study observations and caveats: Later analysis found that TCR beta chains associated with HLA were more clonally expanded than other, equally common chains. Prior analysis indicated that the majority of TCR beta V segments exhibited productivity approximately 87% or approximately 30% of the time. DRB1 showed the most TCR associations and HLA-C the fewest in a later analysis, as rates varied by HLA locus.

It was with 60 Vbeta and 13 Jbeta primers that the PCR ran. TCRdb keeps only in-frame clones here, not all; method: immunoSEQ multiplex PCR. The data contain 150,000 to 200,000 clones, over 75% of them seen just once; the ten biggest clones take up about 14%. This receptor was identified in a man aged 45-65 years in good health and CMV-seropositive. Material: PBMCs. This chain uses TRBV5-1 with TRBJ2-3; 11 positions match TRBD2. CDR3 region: CASTGTSGTDTQYF. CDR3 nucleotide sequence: TGCGCCAGCACCGGGACTAGCGGAACAGATACGCAGTATTTT.